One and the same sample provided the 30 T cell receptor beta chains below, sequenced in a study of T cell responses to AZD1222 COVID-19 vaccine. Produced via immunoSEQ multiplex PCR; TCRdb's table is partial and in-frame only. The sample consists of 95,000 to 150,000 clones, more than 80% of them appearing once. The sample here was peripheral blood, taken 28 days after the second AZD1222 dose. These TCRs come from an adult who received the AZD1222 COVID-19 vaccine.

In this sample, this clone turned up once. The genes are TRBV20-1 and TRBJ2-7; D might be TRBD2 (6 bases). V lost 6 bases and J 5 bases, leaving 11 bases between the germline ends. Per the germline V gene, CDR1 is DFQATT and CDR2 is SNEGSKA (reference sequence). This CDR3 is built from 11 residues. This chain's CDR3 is CSATSGHEQYF. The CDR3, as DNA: TGCAGTGCCACCAGCGGGCACGAGCAGTACTTC.

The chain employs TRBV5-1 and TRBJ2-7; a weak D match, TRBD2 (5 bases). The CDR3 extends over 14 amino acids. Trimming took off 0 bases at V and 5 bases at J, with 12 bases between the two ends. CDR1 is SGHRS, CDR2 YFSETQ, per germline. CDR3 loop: CASSLAQEANEQYF. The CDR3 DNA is TGCGCCAGCAGCTTGGCCCAGGAGGCGAACGAGCAGTACTTC.

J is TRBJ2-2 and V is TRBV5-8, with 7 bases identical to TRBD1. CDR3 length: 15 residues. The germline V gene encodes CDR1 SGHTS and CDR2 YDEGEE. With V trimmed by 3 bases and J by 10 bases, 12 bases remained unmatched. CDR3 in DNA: TGTGCCAGCAGCTCCCGGACCGGGACAGCCCAGGAGCTGTTTTTT. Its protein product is CASSSRTGTAQELFF.

The chain's CDR3 is CASSAGGIGHSPLHF. For the CDR3, the DNA is TGTGCCAGCAGCGCAGGGGGTATAGGCCATTCACCCCTCCACTTT. The J gene is TRBJ1-6, the V gene TRBV25-1; the match to TRBD1 covers 7 bases. The CDR3 runs to 15 residues. The J segment lost 8 bases and the V segment lost 6 bases, leaving 10 bases of the junction unmatched. The germline V gene has CDR1 MGHDK and CDR2 SYGVNS.

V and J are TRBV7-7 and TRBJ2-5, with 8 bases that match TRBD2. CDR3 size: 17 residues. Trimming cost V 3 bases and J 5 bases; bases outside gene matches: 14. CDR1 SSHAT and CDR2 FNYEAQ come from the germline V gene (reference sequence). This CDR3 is CASSLGSSGGIGETQYF. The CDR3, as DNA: TGTGCCAGCAGCTTGGGCTCCAGCGGGGGTATTGGTGAGACCCAGTACTTC.

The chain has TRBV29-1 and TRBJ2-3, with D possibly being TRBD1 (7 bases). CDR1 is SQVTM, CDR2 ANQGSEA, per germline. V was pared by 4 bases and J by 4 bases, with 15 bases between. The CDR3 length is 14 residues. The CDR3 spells CSVVGGRGADTQYF. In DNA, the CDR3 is TGCAGCGTTGTCGGAGGCAGGGGGGCAGATACGCAGTATTTT.

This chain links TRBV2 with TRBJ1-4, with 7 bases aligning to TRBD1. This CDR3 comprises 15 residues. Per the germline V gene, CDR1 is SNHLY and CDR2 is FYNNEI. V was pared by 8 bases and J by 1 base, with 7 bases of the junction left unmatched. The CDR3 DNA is TGTGCCAGCTCAGGACAGGAGTTAACTAATGAAAAACTGTTTTTT. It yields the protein CASSGQELTNEKLFF.

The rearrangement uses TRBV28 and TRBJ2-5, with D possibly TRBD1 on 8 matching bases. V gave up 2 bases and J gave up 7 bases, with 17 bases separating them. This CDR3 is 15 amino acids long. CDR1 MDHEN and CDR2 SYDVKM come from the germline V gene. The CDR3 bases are TGTGCCAGCAGTTTAGGCCGGCGGGGGACAGGGACCCAGTACTTC. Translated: CASSLGRRGTGTQYF.

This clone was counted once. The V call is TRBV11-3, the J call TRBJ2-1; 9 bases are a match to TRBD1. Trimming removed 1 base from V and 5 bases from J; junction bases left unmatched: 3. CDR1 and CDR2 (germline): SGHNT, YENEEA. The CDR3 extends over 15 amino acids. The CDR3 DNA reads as TGTGCCAGCAGCTTAGGGACAGGGGACCACAATGAGCAGTTCTTC. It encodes CASSLGTGDHNEQFF.

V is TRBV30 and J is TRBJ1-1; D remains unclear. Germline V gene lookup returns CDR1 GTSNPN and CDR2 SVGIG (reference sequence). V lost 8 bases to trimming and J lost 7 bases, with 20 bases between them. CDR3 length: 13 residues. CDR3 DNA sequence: TGTGCCGGCATGAGAGGCGGGGTTTTTGAAGCTTTCTTT. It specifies CAGMRGGVFEAFF.

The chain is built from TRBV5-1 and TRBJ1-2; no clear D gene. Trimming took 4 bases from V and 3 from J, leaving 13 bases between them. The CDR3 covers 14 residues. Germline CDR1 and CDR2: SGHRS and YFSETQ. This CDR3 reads CASSPGPDDYGYTF. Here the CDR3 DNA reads TGCGCCAGCAGCCCTGGGCCCGACGACTATGGCTACACCTTC.

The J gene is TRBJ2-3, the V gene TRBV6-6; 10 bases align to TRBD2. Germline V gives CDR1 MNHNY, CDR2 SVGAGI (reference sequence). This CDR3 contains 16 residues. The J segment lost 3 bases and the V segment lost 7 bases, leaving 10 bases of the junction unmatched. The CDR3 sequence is CASTHRSGGATDTQYF. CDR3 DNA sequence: TGTGCCAGCACCCACCGCAGCGGGGGGGCGACAGATACGCAGTATTTT.

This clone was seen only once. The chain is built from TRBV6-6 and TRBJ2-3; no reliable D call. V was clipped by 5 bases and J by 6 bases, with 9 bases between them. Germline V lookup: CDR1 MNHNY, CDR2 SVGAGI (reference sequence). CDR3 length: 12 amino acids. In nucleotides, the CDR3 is TGTGCCAGCAGTCCTACAGTGGATACGCAGTATTTT. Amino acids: CASSPTVDTQYF.

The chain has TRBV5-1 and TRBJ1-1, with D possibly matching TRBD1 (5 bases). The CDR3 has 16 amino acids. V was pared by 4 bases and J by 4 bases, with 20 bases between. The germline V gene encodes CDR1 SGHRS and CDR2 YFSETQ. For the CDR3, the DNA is TGCGCCAGCAGCCTCTACGGCGGATTGGGGACCACTGAAGCTTTCTTT. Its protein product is CASSLYGGLGTTEAFF. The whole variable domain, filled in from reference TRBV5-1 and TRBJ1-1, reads KAGVTQTPRYLIKTRGQQVTLSCSPISGHRSVSWYQQTPGQGLQFLFEYFSETQRNKGNFPGRFSGRQFSNSRSEMNVSTLELGDSALYLCASSLYGGLGTTEAFFGQGTRLTVV.

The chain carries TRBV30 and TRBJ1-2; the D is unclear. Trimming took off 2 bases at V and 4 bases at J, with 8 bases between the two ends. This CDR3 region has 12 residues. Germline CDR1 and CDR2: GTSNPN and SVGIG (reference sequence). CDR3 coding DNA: TGTGCCTGGAGTTTGGACGGCTATGGCTACACCTTC. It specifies CAWSLDGYGYTF.

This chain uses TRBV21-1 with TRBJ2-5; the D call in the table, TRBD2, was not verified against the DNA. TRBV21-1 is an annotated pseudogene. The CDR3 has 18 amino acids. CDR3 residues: CASSTTRRIYPESGAQYF. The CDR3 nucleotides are TGTGCCAGCAGCACCACCCGACGAATCTACCCCGAATCGGGGGCCCAGTACTTC.

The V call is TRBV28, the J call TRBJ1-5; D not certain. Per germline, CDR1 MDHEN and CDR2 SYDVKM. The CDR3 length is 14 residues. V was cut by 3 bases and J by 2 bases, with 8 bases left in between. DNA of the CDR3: TGTGCCAGCAGTTTGGGGTTGGGCAATCAGCCCCAGCATTTT. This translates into CASSLGLGNQPQHF.

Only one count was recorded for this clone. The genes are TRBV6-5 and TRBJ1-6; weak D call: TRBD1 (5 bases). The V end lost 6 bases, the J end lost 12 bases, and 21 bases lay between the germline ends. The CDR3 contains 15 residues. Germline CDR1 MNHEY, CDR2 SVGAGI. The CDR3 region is CASSSGFGSGGPLHF. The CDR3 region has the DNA TGTGCCAGCAGCTCTGGTTTCGGATCGGGGGGACCCCTCCACTTT.

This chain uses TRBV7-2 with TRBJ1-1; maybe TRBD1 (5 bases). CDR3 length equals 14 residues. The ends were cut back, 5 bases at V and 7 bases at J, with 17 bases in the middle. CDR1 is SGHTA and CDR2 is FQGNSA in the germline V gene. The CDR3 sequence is CASSPPNPGHEAFF. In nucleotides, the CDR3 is TGTGCCAGCAGCCCGCCTAACCCAGGGCATGAAGCTTTCTTT.

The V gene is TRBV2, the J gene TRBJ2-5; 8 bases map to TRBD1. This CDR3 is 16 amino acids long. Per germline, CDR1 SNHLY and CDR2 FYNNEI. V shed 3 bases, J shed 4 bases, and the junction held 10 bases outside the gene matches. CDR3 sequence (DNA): TGTGCCAGCAGTGAGACGACAGGGGATAGCTCAGAGACCCAGTACTTC. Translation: CASSETTGDSSETQYF.

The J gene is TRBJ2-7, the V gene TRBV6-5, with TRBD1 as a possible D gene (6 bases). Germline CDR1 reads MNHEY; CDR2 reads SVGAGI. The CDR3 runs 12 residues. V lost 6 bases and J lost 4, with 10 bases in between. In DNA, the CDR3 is TGTGCCAGCAGCCTACAGGGATACGAGCAGTACTTC. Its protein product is CASSLQGYEQYF.

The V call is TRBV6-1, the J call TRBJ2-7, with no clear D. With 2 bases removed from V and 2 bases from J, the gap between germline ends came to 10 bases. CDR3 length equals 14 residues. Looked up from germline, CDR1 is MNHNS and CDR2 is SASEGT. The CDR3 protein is CASSESGGTYEQYF. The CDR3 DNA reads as TGTGCCAGCAGTGAATCGGGCGGCACCTACGAGCAGTACTTC.

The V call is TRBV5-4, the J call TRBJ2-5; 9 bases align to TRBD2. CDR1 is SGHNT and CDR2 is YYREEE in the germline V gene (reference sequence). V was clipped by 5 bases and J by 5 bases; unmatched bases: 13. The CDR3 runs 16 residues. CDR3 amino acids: CASRVTIGGGAETQYF. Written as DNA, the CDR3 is TGTGCCAGCAGAGTTACTATTGGCGGGGGGGCTGAGACCCAGTACTTC.

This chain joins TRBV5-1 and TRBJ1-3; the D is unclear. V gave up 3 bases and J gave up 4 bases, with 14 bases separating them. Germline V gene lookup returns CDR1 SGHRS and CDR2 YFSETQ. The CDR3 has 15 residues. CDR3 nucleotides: TGCGCCAGCAGCTCCCCGTACAGTCCCGGAAACACCATATATTTT. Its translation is CASSSPYSPGNTIYF.

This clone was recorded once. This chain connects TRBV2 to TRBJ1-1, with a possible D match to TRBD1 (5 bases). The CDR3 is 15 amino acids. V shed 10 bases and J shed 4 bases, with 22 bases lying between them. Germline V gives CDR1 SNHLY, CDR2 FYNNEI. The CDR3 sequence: CAITMRRQPPTEAFF. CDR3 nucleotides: TGTGCCATCACCATGCGGCGACAGCCACCCACTGAAGCTTTCTTT.

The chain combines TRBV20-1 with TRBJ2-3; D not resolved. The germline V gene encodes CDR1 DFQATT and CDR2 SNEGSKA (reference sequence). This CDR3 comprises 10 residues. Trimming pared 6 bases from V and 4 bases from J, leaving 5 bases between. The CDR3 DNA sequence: TGCAGTGCCTGGGCAGATACGCAGTATTTT. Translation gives CSAWADTQYF.

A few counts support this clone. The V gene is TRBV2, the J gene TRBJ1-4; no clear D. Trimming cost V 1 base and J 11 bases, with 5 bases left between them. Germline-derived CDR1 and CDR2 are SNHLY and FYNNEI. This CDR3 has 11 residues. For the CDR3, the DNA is TGTGCCAGCAGTGAAGATTTCAAACTGTTTTTT. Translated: CASSEDFKLFF.

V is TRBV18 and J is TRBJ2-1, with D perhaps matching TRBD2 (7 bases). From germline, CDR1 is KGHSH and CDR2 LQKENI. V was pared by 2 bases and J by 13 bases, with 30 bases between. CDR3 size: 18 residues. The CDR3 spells CASSPANSGGLRPPDQFF. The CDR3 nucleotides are TGTGCCAGCTCACCAGCCAATTCGGGGGGCCTCCGCCCTCCGGACCAGTTCTTC.

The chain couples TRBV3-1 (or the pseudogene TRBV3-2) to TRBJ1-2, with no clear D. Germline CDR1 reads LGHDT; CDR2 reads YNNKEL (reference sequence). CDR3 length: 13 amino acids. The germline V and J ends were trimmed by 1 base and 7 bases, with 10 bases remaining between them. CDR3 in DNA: TGTGCCAGCAGCCAAGCTCCGGGCTCTGGCTACACCTTC. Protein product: CASSQAPGSGYTF.

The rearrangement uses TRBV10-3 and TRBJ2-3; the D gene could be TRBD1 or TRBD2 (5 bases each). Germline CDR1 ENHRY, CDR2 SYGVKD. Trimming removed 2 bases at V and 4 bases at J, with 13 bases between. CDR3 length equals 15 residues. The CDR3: CAISEGGSRADTQYF. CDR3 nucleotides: TGTGCCATCAGTGAGGGAGGTAGCAGGGCAGATACGCAGTATTTT.